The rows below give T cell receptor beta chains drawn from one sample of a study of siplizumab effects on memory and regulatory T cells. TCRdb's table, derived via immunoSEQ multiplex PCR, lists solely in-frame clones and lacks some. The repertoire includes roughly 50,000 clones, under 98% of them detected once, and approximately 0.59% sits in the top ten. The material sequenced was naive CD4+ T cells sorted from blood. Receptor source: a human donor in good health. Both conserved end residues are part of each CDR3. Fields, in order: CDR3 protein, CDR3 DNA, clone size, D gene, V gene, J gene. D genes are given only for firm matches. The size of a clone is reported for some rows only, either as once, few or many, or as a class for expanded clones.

CDR3aa: CASSLRSNTGELFF; CDR3nt: TGTGCCAGCAGCCTCCGCAGCAACACCGGGGAGCTGTTTTTT; abundance: .; d_gene: .; v_gene: TRBV9; j_gene: TRBJ2-2
CDR3aa: CASSKGRTGVGEQYF; CDR3nt: TGCGCCAGCAGTAAGGGTCGGACAGGGGTTGGCGAGCAGTACTTC; abundance: .; d_gene: TRBD1; v_gene: TRBV10-1; j_gene: TRBJ2-7
CDR3aa: CASSLGRVDSPLHF; CDR3nt: TGCGCCAGCAGCTTGGGCAGGGTCGACTCACCCCTCCACTTT; abundance: .; d_gene: .; v_gene: TRBV5-1; j_gene: TRBJ1-6
CDR3aa: CASPGLAGRQYF; CDR3nt: TGTGCCAGCCCGGGACTAGCGGGACGGCAGTACTTC; abundance: few; d_gene: TRBD2; v_gene: TRBV6-4; j_gene: TRBJ2-7
CDR3aa: CSVLSPGTNTGELFF; CDR3nt: TGCAGCGTTCTATCCCCGGGAACGAACACCGGGGAGCTGTTTTTT; abundance: .; d_gene: .; v_gene: TRBV29-1; j_gene: TRBJ2-2
CDR3aa: CAIRGLAEGTADTQYF; CDR3nt: TGTGCCATCAGGGGACTAGCGGAGGGTACCGCGGATACGCAGTATTTT; abundance: .; d_gene: TRBD2; v_gene: TRBV10-3; j_gene: TRBJ2-3
CDR3aa: CASADGANVLTF; CDR3nt: TGTGCCTCGGCGGATGGGGCCAACGTCCTGACTTTC; abundance: once; d_gene: .; v_gene: TRBV6-6; j_gene: TRBJ2-6
CDR3aa: CASSSPEQVEQYF; CDR3nt: TGTGCCAGCAGTTCACCCGAGCAGGTCGAGCAGTACTTC; abundance: .; d_gene: .; v_gene: TRBV28; j_gene: TRBJ2-7
CDR3aa: CAWSLNEKLFF; CDR3nt: TGTGCCTGGAGTTTGAATGAAAAACTGTTTTTT; abundance: .; d_gene: .; v_gene: TRBV30; j_gene: TRBJ1-4
CDR3aa: CASSLDTARAYEQYF; CDR3nt: TGTGCCAGCAGCTTAGATACGGCCAGGGCCTACGAGCAGTACTTC; abundance: .; d_gene: .; v_gene: TRBV11-3; j_gene: TRBJ2-7
CDR3aa: CASSPEGLYGYTF; CDR3nt: TGCGCCAGCAGCCCTGAGGGGCTCTATGGCTACACCTTC; abundance: .; d_gene: .; v_gene: TRBV4-1; j_gene: TRBJ1-2
CDR3aa: CASSDRQGAGETQYF; CDR3nt: TGCGCCAGCAGCGACCGACAGGGGGCCGGAGAGACCCAGTACTTC; abundance: .; d_gene: TRBD1; v_gene: TRBV5-1; j_gene: TRBJ2-5
CDR3aa: CASSNPGQLYGYTF; CDR3nt: TGTGCCAGCAGCAACCCCGGACAGCTCTATGGCTACACCTTC; abundance: few; d_gene: .; v_gene: TRBV9; j_gene: TRBJ1-2
CDR3aa: CASSQDTRGSPLHF; CDR3nt: TGCGCCAGCAGCCAAGATACCAGGGGTTCACCCCTCCACTTT; abundance: .; d_gene: .; v_gene: TRBV4-3; j_gene: TRBJ1-6
CDR3aa: CASSWGLAGAMQFF; CDR3nt: TGCGCCAGCAGCTGGGGACTAGCGGGAGCAATGCAGTTCTTC; abundance: .; d_gene: TRBD2; v_gene: TRBV5-1; j_gene: TRBJ2-1
CDR3aa: CASRTVAGGYEQYF; CDR3nt: TGTGCCAGCAGGACGGTAGCGGGGGGGTACGAGCAGTACTTC; abundance: .; d_gene: TRBD2; v_gene: TRBV11-2; j_gene: TRBJ2-7
CDR3aa: CASGGSSGKETQYF; CDR3nt: TGTGCCAGCGGGGGGTCTAGCGGTAAGGAGACCCAGTACTTC; abundance: .; d_gene: .; v_gene: TRBV21-1; j_gene: TRBJ2-5
CDR3aa: CASSGGLSAGGSYNEQFF; CDR3nt: TGCGCCAGCAGTGGCGGCCTTTCCGCGGGAGGCTCCTACAATGAGCAGTTCTTC; abundance: .; d_gene: TRBD2; v_gene: TRBV10-2; j_gene: TRBJ2-1
CDR3aa: CASRTGLNNEKLFF; CDR3nt: TGTGCCAGCCGGACAGGGTTAAATAATGAAAAACTGTTTTTT; abundance: .; d_gene: TRBD1; v_gene: TRBV18; j_gene: TRBJ1-4
CDR3aa: CASSVTGDTQYF; CDR3nt: TGTGCCAGTAGTGTGACAGGGGATACGCAGTATTTT; abundance: few; d_gene: TRBD1; v_gene: TRBV19; j_gene: TRBJ2-3
CDR3aa: CASSLGGHLSYEQYF; CDR3nt: TGTGCCAGCAGCTTAGGGGGGCACCTCTCCTACGAGCAGTACTTC; abundance: .; d_gene: .; v_gene: TRBV7-9; j_gene: TRBJ2-7
CDR3aa: CASSFTGVLGEKLFF; CDR3nt: TGTGCCAGCAGCTTCACAGGGGTTTTGGGTGAAAAACTGTTTTTT; abundance: .; d_gene: TRBD1; v_gene: TRBV7-2; j_gene: TRBJ1-4
CDR3aa: CASRRDTEAFF; CDR3nt: TGTGCCAGCAGAAGGGACACTGAAGCTTTCTTT; abundance: .; d_gene: .; v_gene: TRBV6-5; j_gene: TRBJ1-1
CDR3aa: CASSPSGQGNYGYTF; CDR3nt: TGTGCCAGCAGCCCTAGCGGACAGGGGAACTATGGCTACACCTTC; abundance: .; d_gene: TRBD1; v_gene: TRBV7-8; j_gene: TRBJ1-2
CDR3aa: CASGRQGRRANVLTF; CDR3nt: TGTGCCAGCGGAAGACAGGGTAGGAGGGCCAACGTCCTGACTTTC; abundance: .; d_gene: TRBD1; v_gene: TRBV5-4; j_gene: TRBJ2-6
CDR3aa: CASGLPHTGELFF; CDR3nt: TGTGCTAGTGGTTTGCCCCACACCGGGGAGCTGTTTTTT; abundance: .; d_gene: .; v_gene: TRBV12-5; j_gene: TRBJ2-2
CDR3aa: CASSLGQGVYEQYF; CDR3nt: TGTGCCAGCAGCTTGGGTCAGGGTGTTTACGAGCAGTACTTC; abundance: .; d_gene: .; v_gene: TRBV5-6; j_gene: TRBJ2-7
CDR3aa: CASRPSRQKETQYF; CDR3nt: TGTGCCAGCAGACCATCAAGGCAGAAGGAGACCCAGTACTTC; abundance: .; d_gene: .; v_gene: TRBV27; j_gene: TRBJ2-5
CDR3aa: CASSSGQYGYTF; CDR3nt: TGCGCCAGCAGCTCCGGACAGTATGGCTACACCTTC; abundance: .; d_gene: .; v_gene: TRBV5-1; j_gene: TRBJ1-2
CDR3aa: CASLPSGGQSTQYF; CDR3nt: TGCGCCAGCCTCCCAAGCGGGGGACAATCGACCCAGTACTTC; abundance: once; d_gene: TRBD2; v_gene: TRBV5-1; j_gene: TRBJ2-5
CDR3aa: CASSLEGLGELFF; CDR3nt: TGTGCCAGCAGCTTAGAGGGGCTCGGGGAGCTGTTTTTT; abundance: once; d_gene: .; v_gene: TRBV7-9; j_gene: TRBJ2-2
CDR3aa: CASSLVTAGGTYEQYF; CDR3nt: TGTGCCAGCAGCTTAGTGACAGCGGGAGGGACCTACGAGCAGTACTTC; abundance: once; d_gene: TRBD2; v_gene: TRBV7-8; j_gene: TRBJ2-7
CDR3aa: CASGRMDYGYTF; CDR3nt: TGTGCTAGTGGTCGCATGGACTATGGCTACACCTTC; abundance: once; d_gene: .; v_gene: TRBV12-5; j_gene: TRBJ1-2